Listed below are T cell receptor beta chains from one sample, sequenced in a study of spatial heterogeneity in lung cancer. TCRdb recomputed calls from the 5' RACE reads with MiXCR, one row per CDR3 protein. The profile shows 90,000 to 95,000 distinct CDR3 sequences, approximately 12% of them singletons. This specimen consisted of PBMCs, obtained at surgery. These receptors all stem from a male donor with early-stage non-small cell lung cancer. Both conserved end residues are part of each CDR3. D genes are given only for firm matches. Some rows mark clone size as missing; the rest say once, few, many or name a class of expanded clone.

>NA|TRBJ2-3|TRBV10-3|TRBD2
TGTGCCATCGGTGAGTCTACGGGAGGAGCAGATACGCAGTATTTT
CAIGESTGGADTQYF
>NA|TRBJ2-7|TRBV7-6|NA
TGTGCCAGCAGCTTAGAGTTGTACTACGAGCAGTACTTC
CASSLELYYEQYF
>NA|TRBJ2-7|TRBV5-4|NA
TGTGCCAGCAGCCCCCGGGCTCCAACCTACGAGCAGTACTTC
CASSPRAPTYEQYF
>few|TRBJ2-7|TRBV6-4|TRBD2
TGTGCCAGCAGTGACTTTAAGCGGGGCTACGAGCAGTACTTC
CASSDFKRGYEQYF
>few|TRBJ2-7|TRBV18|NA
TGTGCCAGCTCACCACCGCCGGGGTTCCCGTACGAGCAGTACTTC
CASSPPPGFPYEQYF
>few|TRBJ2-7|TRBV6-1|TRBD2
TGTGCCATACTTCTAGCGGGAGGCGCCTACGAGCAGTACTTC
CAILLAGGAYEQYF
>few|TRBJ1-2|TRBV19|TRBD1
TGTGCCAGTAGTTCCCCGACAGGGGGAGAGTATGGCTACACCTTC
CASSSPTGGEYGYTF
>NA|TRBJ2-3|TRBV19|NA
TGTGCCAGTAGTATAGGAGGGGCTACAGATACGCAGTATTTT
CASSIGGATDTQYF
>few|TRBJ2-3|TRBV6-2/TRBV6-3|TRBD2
TGTGCCAGCAGTTACTCCGACTATGGCGGGGGAACAGATACGCAGTATTTT
CASSYSDYGGGTDTQYF
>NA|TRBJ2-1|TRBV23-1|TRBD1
TGCGCCAGCAGTCAAAACACCGGGACAGGGGAAAAGAATGAGCAGTTCTTC
CASSQNTGTGEKNEQFF
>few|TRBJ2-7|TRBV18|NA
TGTGCCAGCCCCGCGGCGAGCTCCTACGAGCAGTACTTC
CASPAASSYEQYF
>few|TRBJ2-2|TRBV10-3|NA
TGTGCCATCAGTGATGTTGGGGGAGACACCGGGGAGCTGTTTTTT
CAISDVGGDTGELFF
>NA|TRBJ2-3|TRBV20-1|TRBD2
TGCAGTGCCGGGTTAGCGGGAGCAGATACGCAGTATTTT
CSAGLAGADTQYF
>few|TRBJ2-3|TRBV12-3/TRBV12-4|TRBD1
TGTGCCAGCAAATTACAGGGGGCGGGGACAGATACGCAGTATTTT
CASKLQGAGTDTQYF
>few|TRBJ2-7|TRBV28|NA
TGTGCCAGCAGTCTAGTGAGCAACGAGCAGTACTTC
CASSLVSNEQYF
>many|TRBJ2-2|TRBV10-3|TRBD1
TGTGCCGTAGCCGGGACAGGGGCGAACACCGGGGAGCTGTTTTTT
CAVAGTGANTGELFF
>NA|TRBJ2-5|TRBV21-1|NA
TGTGCCAGCAGCAAAGGGGGACCCTTCTCAGCGAAGACCCAGTACTTC
CASSKGGPFSAKTQYF
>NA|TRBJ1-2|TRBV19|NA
TGTGCCAGTCAGTCCTGGAAATATGGCTACACCTTC
CASQSWKYGYTF
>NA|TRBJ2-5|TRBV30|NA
TGTGCCTGGAGCGGGGGGCTGGTACAGGAGACCCAGTACTTC
CAWSGGLVQETQYF
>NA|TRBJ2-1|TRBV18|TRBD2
TGTGCCAGCTCACGGGGACTAGCGGGGAGCAGCTCCTACAATGAGCAGTTCTTC
CASSRGLAGSSSYNEQFF
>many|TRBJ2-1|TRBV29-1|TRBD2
TGCAGCGCCTTAACTTATAGCGGGAGCTCCTACAATGAGCAGTTCTTC
CSALTYSGSSYNEQFF
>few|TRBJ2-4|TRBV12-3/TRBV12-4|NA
TGTGCCAGCAGTTTAAGCCCGGTCCACATTCAGTACTTC
CASSLSPVHIQYF
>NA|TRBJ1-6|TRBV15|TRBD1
TGTGCCACCAGCAGAGATAAAGGGGGCCGGGGTAATTCACCCCTCCACTTT
CATSRDKGGRGNSPLHF
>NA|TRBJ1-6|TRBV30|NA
TGTGCCCTAACAAAGGGGTCCTATAATTCACCCCTCCACTTT
CALTKGSYNSPLHF
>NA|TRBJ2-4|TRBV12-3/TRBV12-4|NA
TGTGCCAGCACCACAGGGTTAGGCAAAAACATTCAGTACTTC
CASTTGLGKNIQYF
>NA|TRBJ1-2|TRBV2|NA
TGTGCCAGCAGTTCTTCACGGGTTAATGGCTACACCTTC
CASSSSRVNGYTF
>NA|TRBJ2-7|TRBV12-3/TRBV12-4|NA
TGTGCCAGCAGTTTGGCAGGGGCCTCCTACGAGCAGTACTTC
CASSLAGASYEQYF
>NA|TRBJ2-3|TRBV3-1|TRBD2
TGTGCCAGCAGCCCTGATCGGGGAGGGAACACAGATACGCAGTATTTT
CASSPDRGGNTDTQYF
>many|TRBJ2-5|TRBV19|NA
TGTGCCAGTAGGGACTCTCTGAGGGCCCAAGAGACCCAGTACTTC
CASRDSLRAQETQYF
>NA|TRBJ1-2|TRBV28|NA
TGTGCCAGCAGTCTGACGGTCTATGGCTACACCTTC
CASSLTVYGYTF
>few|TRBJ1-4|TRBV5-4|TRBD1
TGTGCCAGCAGCGCCCGACAGGGGGCTGGTGAAAAACTGTTTTTT
CASSARQGAGEKLFF
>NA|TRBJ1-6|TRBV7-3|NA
TGTGCCAGCAGCTTAAGCCCCGGACGGAGTAATTCACCCCTCCACTTT
CASSLSPGRSNSPLHF
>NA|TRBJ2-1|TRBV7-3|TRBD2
TGTGCCAGCAGCTTAATAGCGGGACACCGGGGTGAGCAGTTCTTC
CASSLIAGHRGEQFF
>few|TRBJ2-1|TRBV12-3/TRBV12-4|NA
TGTGCCAGCAGCGAGAATAGCAATGAGCAGTTCTTC
CASSENSNEQFF
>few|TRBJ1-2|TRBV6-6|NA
TGTGCCAGCAGTCCAACAGGAGACTATGGCTACACCTTC
CASSPTGDYGYTF
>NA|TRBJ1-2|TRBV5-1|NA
TGCGCCAGCAGCTTGGAGGGGGCTAACTATGGCTACACCTTC
CASSLEGANYGYTF
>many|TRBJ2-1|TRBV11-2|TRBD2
TGTGCCAGCAGCCCGGGGAGGGATGATGAGCAGTTCTTC
CASSPGRDDEQFF
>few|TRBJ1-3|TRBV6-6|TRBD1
TGTGCCAGCAATCAGGGGGACGGAAACACCATATATTTT
CASNQGDGNTIYF
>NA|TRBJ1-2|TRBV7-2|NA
TGTGCCAGCAGCTTAGCACCGGCGAACTATGGCTACACCTTC
CASSLAPANYGYTF
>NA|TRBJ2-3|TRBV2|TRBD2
TGTGCCAGCAGGGGACTAGCGGGTACCCCAGATACGCAGTATTTT
CASRGLAGTPDTQYF
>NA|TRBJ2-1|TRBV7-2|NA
TGTGCCAGCAGCTTAGTTACGGACAGCCATGAGCAGTTCTTC
CASSLVTDSHEQFF
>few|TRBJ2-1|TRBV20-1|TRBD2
TGCAGTGCAAAGCGGGGCACTACAATTGGGGGGATTGAGCAGTTCTTC
CSAKRGTTIGGIEQFF
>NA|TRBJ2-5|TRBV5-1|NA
TGCGCCAGCAGCTTTCCCCCACAAGAGACCCAGTACTTC
CASSFPPQETQYF